This TCR beta chain was identified during a study of response to subunit inactivated influenza vaccine. This clonotype has more than one count but fewer than ten. Antigen unknown. TCRdb re-called the RT-PCR reads through MiXCR, storing one row per CDR3 protein. In the table there are approximately 500,000 distinct CDR3 sequences, 13% to 15% of which are singletons. Study-wide results and limits: It was the authors' suggestion that each seasonal influenza vaccination recruits few new T cells.

This clonotype was sampled from a man aged 45-65 years who received an inactivated influenza vaccine. This specimen consisted of PBMCs from blood, obtained roughly 13 days after vaccination.

The CDR3 nucleotides are TGTGCCAGCAGCCAAGATCTCCTTACCCTATCTAGCGGGACCTCCTACGAGCAGTACTTC. It specifies CASSQDLLTLSSGTSYEQYF. The chain recombines TRBV3-1 with TRBJ2-7, with 9 bases matching TRBD2. Germline CDR1 and CDR2: LGHDT and YNNKEL (reference sequence). The trim removed 0 bases at V and 0 bases at J, leaving 15 bases unmatched. The CDR3 loop spans 20 amino acids.